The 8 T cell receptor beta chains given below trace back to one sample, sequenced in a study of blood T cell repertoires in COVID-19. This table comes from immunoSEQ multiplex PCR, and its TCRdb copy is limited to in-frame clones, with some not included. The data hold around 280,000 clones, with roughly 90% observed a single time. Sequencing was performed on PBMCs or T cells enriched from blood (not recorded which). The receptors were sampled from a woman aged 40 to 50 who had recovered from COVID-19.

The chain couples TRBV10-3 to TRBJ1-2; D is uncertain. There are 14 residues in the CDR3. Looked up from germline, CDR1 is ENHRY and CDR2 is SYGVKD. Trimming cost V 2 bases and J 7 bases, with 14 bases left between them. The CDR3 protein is CAISERQSVGGYTF. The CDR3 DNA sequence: TGTGCCATCAGTGAGCGGCAGAGCGTCGGTGGCTACACCTTC.

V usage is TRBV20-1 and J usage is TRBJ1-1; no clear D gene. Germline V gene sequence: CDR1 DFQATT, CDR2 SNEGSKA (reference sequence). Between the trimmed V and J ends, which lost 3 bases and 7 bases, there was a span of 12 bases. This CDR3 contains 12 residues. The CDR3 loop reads CSASSGVDEAFF. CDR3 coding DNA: TGCAGTGCTAGTAGCGGGGTGGATGAAGCTTTCTTT.

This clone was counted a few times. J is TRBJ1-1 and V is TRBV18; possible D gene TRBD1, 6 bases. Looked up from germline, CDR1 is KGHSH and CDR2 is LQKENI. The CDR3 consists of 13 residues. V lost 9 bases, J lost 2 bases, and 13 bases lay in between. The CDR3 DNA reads TGTGCCAGTAGAGACAGGCCTAACACTGAAGCTTTCTTT. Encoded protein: CASRDRPNTEAFF. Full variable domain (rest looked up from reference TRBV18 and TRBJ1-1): NAGVMQNPRHLVRRRGQEARLRCSPMKGHSHVYWYRQLPEEGLKFMVYLQKENIIDESGMPKERFSAEFPKEGPSILRIQQVVRGDSAAYFCASRDRPNTEAFFGQGTRLTVV.

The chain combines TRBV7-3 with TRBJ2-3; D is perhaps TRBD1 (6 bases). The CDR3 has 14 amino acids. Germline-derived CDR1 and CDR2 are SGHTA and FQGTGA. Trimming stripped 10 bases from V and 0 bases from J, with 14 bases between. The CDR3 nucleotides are TGTGCCACCTCCGCAAGGGGGAGCACAGATACGCAGTATTTT. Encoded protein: CATSARGSTDTQYF.

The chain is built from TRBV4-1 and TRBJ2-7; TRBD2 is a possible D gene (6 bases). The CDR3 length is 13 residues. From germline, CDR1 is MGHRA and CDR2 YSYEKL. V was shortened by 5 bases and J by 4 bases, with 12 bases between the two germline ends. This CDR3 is CASSTRDWYEQYF. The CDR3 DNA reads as TGCGCCAGCAGCACCCGGGACTGGTACGAGCAGTACTTC.

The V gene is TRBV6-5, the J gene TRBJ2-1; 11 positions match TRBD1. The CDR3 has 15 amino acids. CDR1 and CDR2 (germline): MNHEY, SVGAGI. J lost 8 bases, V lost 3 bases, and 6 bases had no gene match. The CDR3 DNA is TGTGCCAGCAGTTATTTGGGACAGGGGGGCTATGAGCAGTTCTTC. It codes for CASSYLGQGGYEQFF.

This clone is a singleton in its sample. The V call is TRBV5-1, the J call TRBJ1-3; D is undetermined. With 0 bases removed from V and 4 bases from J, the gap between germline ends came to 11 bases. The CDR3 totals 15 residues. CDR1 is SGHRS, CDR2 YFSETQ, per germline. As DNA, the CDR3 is TGCGCCAGCAGCTTGGACAGTTCTTGGGGAAACACCATATATTTT. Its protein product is CASSLDSSWGNTIYF.

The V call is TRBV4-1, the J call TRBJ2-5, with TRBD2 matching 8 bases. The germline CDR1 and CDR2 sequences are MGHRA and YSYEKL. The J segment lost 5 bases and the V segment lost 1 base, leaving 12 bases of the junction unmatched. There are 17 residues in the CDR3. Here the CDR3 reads CASSQGPAGALDETQYF. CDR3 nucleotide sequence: TGCGCCAGCAGCCAAGGTCCAGCGGGAGCGCTGGACGAGACCCAGTACTTC.